The 32 T cell receptor beta chains presented below share a single source sample, sequenced in a study of T cells in Graves' hyperthyroidism and ophthalmopathy. Amplified TCR beta CDR3 regions came from RNA transcripts. First-round RT-PCR of the TCR CDR3 relied on the HTBI primer set. MiXCR was run by TCRdb on the multiplex PCR reads, yielding one entry per CDR3 protein. The sample consists of around 540,000 distinct CDR3 sequences, just over 45% of them appearing once. Sequencing was carried out using peripheral blood or thyroid tissue (not recorded which). The origin of the receptors is a woman in her late teens or twenties with Graves' hyperthyroidism.

This clonotype was seen at least ten times. Here the CDR3 DNA reads TGTGCCAGCAGTGAATGGGAGGGCCACGAGACCCAGTACTTC. Protein: CASSEWEGHETQYF. The chain uses TRBV25-1 and TRBJ2-5; the match to TRBD2 covers 7 bases. After removal of 1 base from V and 5 bases from J, the junction contained 4 bases not matched to a gene. The germline CDR1 and CDR2 sequences are MGHDK and SYGVNS. This CDR3 has 14 residues. The entire variable domain, with the rest obtained from reference TRBV25-1 and TRBJ2-5, is as follows: EADIYQTPRYLVIGTGKKITLECSQTMGHDKMYWYQQDPGMELHLIHYSYGVNSTEKGDLSSESTVSRIRTEHFPLTLESARPSHTSQYLCASSEWEGHETQYFGPGTRLLVL.

The J gene is TRBJ2-2, the V gene TRBV29-1, with TRBD2 matching 8 bases. From germline, CDR1 is SQVTM and CDR2 ANQGSEA. The CDR3 runs to 15 residues. Trimming took 1 base from V and 8 from J; bases not matched to a gene: 9. CDR3 protein: CSVEAPSGSRGELFF. CDR3 DNA sequence: TGCAGCGTTGAAGCCCCTAGCGGGTCCAGGGGGGAGCTGTTTTTT.

V is TRBV6-1 and J is TRBJ1-3; maybe TRBD1 (5 bases). CDR1 MNHNS and CDR2 SASEGT come from the germline V gene. CDR3 size: 20 residues. Trimming removed 0 bases at V and 0 bases at J, with 21 bases between. In DNA form, the CDR3 reads TGTGCCAGCAGTGAAGCGGGGGGGTTGGCTAGCGGGACCTCTGGAAACACCATATATTTT. Encoded protein: CASSEAGGLASGTSGNTIYF.

This clonotype was seen repeatedly, ten times or more. The V call is TRBV24-1, the J call TRBJ2-6, with 9 bases aligning to TRBD1. V lost 5 bases and J lost 1; bases outside the gene matches: 2. Germline CDR1 is KGHDR and CDR2 is SFDVKD. This CDR3 is built from 16 residues. CDR3 protein: CATSGDRESGANVLTF. The DNA of the CDR3 is TGTGCCACCAGTGGGGACAGGGAGTCTGGGGCCAACGTCCTGACTTTC.

The chain couples TRBV7-9 to TRBJ2-7, with D perhaps matching TRBD2 (6 bases). CDR3 length equals 14 residues. The V gene lost 3 bases and the J gene lost 3 bases, with 12 bases spanning the gap. CDR1 is SEHNR, CDR2 FQNEAQ, per germline (reference sequence). The CDR3 protein is CASSLTGELYEQYF. The CDR3 DNA is TGTGCCAGCAGCTTGACGGGAGAGCTCTACGAGCAGTACTTC.

CDR3 bases: TGCAGCTTCAGGGACAGAGCCTACGAGCAGTACTTC. It encodes CSFRDRAYEQYF. V gene TRBV29-1 combines with J gene TRBJ2-7; TRBD1 aligns across 7 bases. With V trimmed by 8 bases and J by 2 bases, 6 bases remained unmatched. The CDR3 length is 12 residues. Germline values: CDR1 SQVTM, CDR2 ANQGSEA.

The V gene is TRBV7-9, the J gene TRBJ2-7; D is ambiguous. In germline, CDR1 is SEHNR, CDR2 FQNEAQ (reference sequence). The V gene lost 8 bases and the J gene lost 0 bases, with 11 bases spanning the gap. This CDR3 is 13 amino acids long. The CDR3 sequence: CASLTVGSYEQYF. CDR3 nucleotides: TGTGCCAGCCTGACGGTTGGCTCCTACGAGCAGTACTTC.

This clonotype was seen just once. The chain joins TRBV2 to TRBJ2-7; D is unclear. Germline V CDR1 and CDR2: SNHLY, FYNNEI. Trimming shortened V by 6 bases and J by 7 bases, and 13 bases separated the two germline ends. The CDR3 extends over 12 amino acids. CDR3 in amino acids: CASRDGYNEQYF. DNA for the CDR3: TGTGCCAGCAGGGACGGATACAATGAGCAGTACTTC.

Comments on this clonotype: Being one base from a much bigger clone, this may be a read error. This chain connects TRBV19 to TRBJ1-2, with TRBD1 identical over 8 bases. Germline V gene data show CDR1 as LNHDA and CDR2 as SQIVND (reference sequence). This CDR3 spans 13 amino acids. Here the CDR3 reads CASSPDRAFGCTF. In DNA, the CDR3 is TGTGCCAGTAGTCCGGACAGGGCGTTTGGCTGCACCTTC.

This clonotype was counted only a few times. This chain links TRBV24-1 with TRBJ1-5; 10 bases match TRBD1. V lost 4 bases, J lost 3 bases, and 5 bases stayed unmatched. Germline values: CDR1 KGHDR, CDR2 SFDVKD. The CDR3 covers 16 residues. The CDR3, as DNA: TGTGCCACCAGTGACCCGACAGGGGGCATCAATCAGCCCCAGCATTTT. Translation: CATSDPTGGINQPQHF.

Many counts were recorded for this clonotype. The V gene is TRBV7-2, the J gene TRBJ1-4; D may be TRBD1 (6 bases). V was pared by 5 bases and J by 10 bases, with 11 bases between. Germline CDR1 is SGHTA and CDR2 is FQGNSA. This CDR3 has 12 amino acids. In DNA, the CDR3 is TGTGCCAGCAGCACGAGGGGGGCAAAACTGTTTTTT. This encodes CASSTRGAKLFF.

The chain links TRBV7-3 to TRBJ1-1; D is ambiguous. The CDR3 extends over 14 amino acids. Germline CDR1 is SGHTA and CDR2 is FQGTGA. V was clipped by 3 bases and J by 4 bases, with 12 bases between them. The CDR3 reads CASSLGWEGTEAFF. The CDR3 coding sequence is TGTGCCAGCAGCTTGGGCTGGGAGGGCACTGAAGCTTTCTTT.

The CDR3 spells CASSSQGGAFF. The CDR3, as DNA: TGTGCCAGCAGCTCCCAGGGTGGAGCTTTCTTT. The J gene is TRBJ1-1, the V gene TRBV7-9; tentative D call: TRBD1 (5 bases). This CDR3 is 11 amino acids long. Per germline, CDR1 SEHNR and CDR2 FQNEAQ (reference sequence). V lost 4 bases to trimming and J lost 10 bases, with 10 bases between them.

Worth noting for this clonotype: Possible read error: a much larger clone is one base away. The rearrangement uses TRBV10-3 and TRBJ2-7, with D perhaps assigned TRBD1 or TRBD2 (5 bases each). This CDR3 is 15 amino acids long. Germline V lookup: CDR1 ENHRY, CDR2 SYGVKD. As DNA, the CDR3 is TGTGCCACCAGTGAGTCAGGGAGAGGGTTCGACGAGCAGTACTTC. Amino acids: CATSESGRGFDEQYF.

Concerning this clonotype: A read error is possible here, since a much larger clone lies one base away. This rearrangement joins TRBV29-1 to TRBJ1-1; tentatively, D is TRBD1 (6 bases). The CDR3 is made up of 15 amino acids. CDR1 and CDR2 (germline): SQVTM, ANQGSEA. V lost 6 bases and J lost 7, with 24 bases in between. CDR3 DNA sequence: TGCAGCGTAGCCAGGGGACTGGGGATGTTCGATGAAGCTTTCTTT. Encoded protein: CSVARGLGMFDEAFF. Variable domain in full (rest from reference TRBV29-1 and TRBJ1-1): SAVISQKPSRDICQRGTSLTIQCQVDSQVTMMFWYRQQPGQSLTLIATANQGSEATYESGFVIDKFPISRPNLTFSTLTVSNMSPEDSSIYLCSVARGLGMFDEAFFGQGTRLTVV.

The chain carries TRBV20-1 and TRBJ1-5; maybe TRBD1 (6 bases). The germline V gene has CDR1 DFQATT and CDR2 SNEGSKA (reference sequence). The CDR3 totals 14 residues. The germline V and J ends were trimmed by 5 bases and 4 bases, with 15 bases remaining between them. CDR3 amino acids: CSAGTGFWNQPQHF. The CDR3 nucleotides are TGCAGTGCTGGTACAGGGTTCTGGAATCAGCCCCAGCATTTT.

As concerns this clonotype: One end of the junction is discordant with germline, which a read error may explain. J is TRBJ2-7 and V is TRBV24-1; 10 bases agree with TRBD1. The CDR3 contains 14 residues. Germline-derived CDR1 and CDR2 are KGHDR and SFDVKD. CDR3: CATSDPGTGVERYF. Here the CDR3 DNA reads TGTGCCACCAGTGACCCCGGGACAGGGGTCGAGCGGTACTTC.

This clonotype has a count of ten or more. This sequence joins TRBV2 and TRBJ1-2, with a weak D call TRBD1 (5 bases). This CDR3 region has 13 residues. V lost 7 bases and J 6 bases, leaving 15 bases between the germline ends. The germline gives CDR1 SNHLY, CDR2 FYNNEI. The CDR3 sequence is CASTSSGGDGYTF. The CDR3 DNA follows: TGTGCCAGCACCTCGTCCGGGGGGGATGGCTACACCTTC.

This clonotype was found a few times. J is TRBJ2-7 and V is TRBV2; a possible D gene is TRBD2 (6 bases). The CDR3 runs to 15 residues. V lost 6 bases, J lost 1 base, and 16 bases lay in between. CDR1 and CDR2 (germline): SNHLY, FYNNEI. In DNA, the CDR3 is TGTGCCAGCAGCCCCGGGCTAGCGACTTCCTACGAGCAGTACTTC. As protein: CASSPGLATSYEQYF.

The chain joins TRBV6-5 to TRBJ2-5; a possible D gene is TRBD2 (5 bases). V was shortened by 7 bases and J by 7 bases, with 10 bases between the two germline ends. Germline V gene sequence: CDR1 MNHEY, CDR2 SVGAGI. The CDR3 consists of 11 residues. The CDR3 DNA sequence: TGTGCCAGCAAACGAAGCGGGACCCAGTACTTC. It specifies CASKRSGTQYF.

A note on this clonotype: The junction departs from the called germline gene at one end, perhaps through a read error. The chain recombines TRBV7-2 with TRBJ2-3; no clear D. This CDR3 has 13 residues. Per germline, CDR1 SGHTA and CDR2 FQGNSA. The CDR3 reads CVSSQYRTDTQYF. The CDR3 DNA reads as TGTGTCAGCAGTCAATACCGCACAGATACGCAGTATTTT.

V is TRBV7-2 and J is TRBJ1-4; the D is unclear. CDR3 length: 14 residues. The germline V and J ends were trimmed by 4 bases and 7 bases, with 13 bases remaining between them. From germline, CDR1 is SGHTA and CDR2 FQGNSA. The CDR3 coding sequence is TGTGCCAGCAGCTCCGCCGGTGGGTCTGAAAAACTGTTTTTT. This codes for CASSSAGGSEKLFF. Supplemented by reference TRBV7-2 and TRBJ1-4, the full variable domain reads GAGVSQSPSNKVTEKGKDVELRCDPISGHTALYWYRQSLGQGLEFLIYFQGNSAPDKSGLPSDRFSAERTGGSVSTLTIQRTQQEDSAVYLCASSSAGGSEKLFFGSGTQLSVL.

The chain couples TRBV7-8 to TRBJ1-2, with a weak D call TRBD1 (5 bases). Germline CDR1 is SGHVS and CDR2 is FQNEAQ. The CDR3 consists of 15 residues. V lost 5 bases to trimming and J lost 2 bases, with 15 bases between them. The CDR3 spells CASSALGEANYGYTF. The CDR3 DNA is TGTGCCAGCAGCGCACTAGGGGAGGCGAACTATGGCTACACCTTC.

This clonotype was observed many times. The genes are TRBV7-2 and TRBJ1-4; D gene ambiguous. V lost 5 bases, J lost 7 bases, and 11 bases lay in between. The CDR3 runs 13 residues. Germline values: CDR1 SGHTA, CDR2 FQGNSA. CDR3 residues: CASSPNVREKLFF. CDR3 coding DNA: TGTGCCAGCAGCCCCAACGTTCGTGAAAAACTGTTTTTT.

This clonotype turned up a few times. This rearrangement joins TRBV7-2 to TRBJ2-5; D perhaps matches TRBD2 (5 bases). V lost 1 base to trimming and J lost 5 bases, with 11 bases between them. The CDR3 spans 14 residues. In germline, CDR1 is SGHTA, CDR2 FQGNSA. In nucleotides, the CDR3 is TGTGCCAGCAGCTTAGAGTTTAGCGTGGAGACCCAGTACTTC. Its protein product is CASSLEFSVETQYF. Filled out from reference TRBV7-2 and TRBJ2-5, the complete variable domain reads GAGVSQSPSNKVTEKGKDVELRCDPISGHTALYWYRQSLGQGLEFLIYFQGNSAPDKSGLPSDRFSAERTGGSVSTLTIQRTQQEDSAVYLCASSLEFSVETQYFGPGTRLLVL.

Comments on this clonotype: Just one base apart from a much larger clone, this may be a read error. This chain uses TRBV10-3 with TRBJ1-6; the match to TRBD1 covers 8 bases. The trim removed 3 bases at V and 7 bases at J, leaving 5 bases unmatched. This CDR3 has 15 amino acids. From germline, CDR1 is ENHRY and CDR2 SYGVKD. CDR3 amino acids: CAISEGTGGNSPLHF. DNA of the CDR3: TGTGCCATCAGTGAAGGGACAGGCGGGAATTCACCCCTCCACTTT.

This clonotype occurred a few times. The junction departs from the called germline gene at one end, perhaps through a read error. This chain links TRBV25-1 with TRBJ1-3; 7 bases are shared with TRBD1. The CDR3 contains 15 residues. Per the germline V gene, CDR1 is MGHDK and CDR2 is SYGVNS. The DNA for the CDR3 is TGCGCCAGCAGCCCTGGGACAGTCTCTGGAAACACCATATATTTT. Translating gives CASSPGTVSGNTIYF. The full variable domain, with the rest looked up from reference TRBV25-1 and TRBJ1-3, is EADIYQTPRYLVIGTGKKITLECSQTMGHDKMYWYQQDPGMELHLIHYSYGVNSTEKGDLSSESTVSRIRTEHFPLTLESARPSHTSQYLCASSPGTVSGNTIYFGEGSWLTVV.

This clonotype came up a few times. The chain carries TRBV20-1 and TRBJ2-5; D ambiguous. CDR3 size: 10 residues. The V gene's germline CDR1 is DFQATT and CDR2 SNEGSKA (reference sequence). V gave up 8 bases and J gave up 2 bases, with 6 bases separating them. The CDR3, as DNA: TGCAGTCCCCTACAAGAGACCCAGTACTTC. Protein: CSPLQETQYF.

This rearrangement joins TRBV10-3 to TRBJ1-5; D gene unclear. This CDR3 region has 11 residues. Germline V gene lookup returns CDR1 ENHRY and CDR2 SYGVKD. The germline V and J ends were trimmed by 11 bases and 9 bases, with 14 bases remaining between them. The CDR3 is CAGSRSPPQHF. The CDR3 DNA reads TGTGCCGGCAGTCGGTCACCGCCCCAGCATTTT.

This clonotype was picked up many times. The chain recombines TRBV25-1 with TRBJ1-2; D remains ambiguous. The CDR3 has 12 residues. V was pared by 3 bases and J by 4 bases, with 6 bases between. Germline CDR1 is MGHDK and CDR2 is SYGVNS. CDR3 bases: TGTGCCAGCAGTGACAGTTCCTATGGCTACACCTTC. It codes for CASSDSSYGYTF.

On this clonotype itself: A read error may explain this, as a much larger clone is one base away. The rearrangement joins TRBV7-9 to TRBJ1-1; D perhaps matches TRBD1 (6 bases). The CDR3 length is 14 residues. The germline gives CDR1 SEHNR, CDR2 FQNEAQ (reference sequence). The germline V and J ends were trimmed by 0 bases and 10 bases, with 15 bases remaining between them. The CDR3 DNA reads as TGTGCCAGCAGCTTAGCGGGGGGCGCGAGGTCAGCTTTCTTT. Protein: CASSLAGGARSAFF.

This clonotype was found a few times. The chain couples TRBV6-6 to TRBJ1-6; a weak D match, TRBD1 (6 bases). The V and J ends lost 1 base and 8 bases respectively, with 12 bases between them. Germline assignment: CDR1 MNHNY and CDR2 SVGAGI (reference sequence). The CDR3 totals 15 residues. For the CDR3, the DNA is TGTGCCAGCAGTTACTTGTCAGGGGATGATTCACCCCTCCACTTT. Its translation: CASSYLSGDDSPLHF.